These 18 T cell receptor beta chains share one sample of origin, sequenced in a study of T cell repertoires in cytomegalovirus infection. TCRdb recomputed calls from the reads with MiXCR, one row per CDR3 protein. The sample includes some 220,000 distinct CDR3 sequences, roughly 6.5% seen only once; the top ten take roughly 6.5%. The sample taken for sequencing was PBMCs. These receptor sequences come from a human donor in good health (CMV status not recorded). Some clones in this sample may be carry-over from other donors' samples.

There are many counts of this clonotype. This chain links TRBV19 with TRBJ2-1, with D possibly being TRBD1 or TRBD2 (5 bases each). The germline V gene encodes CDR1 LNHDA and CDR2 SQIVND (reference sequence). The CDR3 totals 17 residues. The V end was cut by 5 bases, the J end by 4 bases, with 21 bases between. The CDR3 region is CASSPGRGRVPYNEQFF. CDR3 in DNA: TGTGCCAGTAGTCCAGGTCGGGGCAGAGTTCCTTACAATGAGCAGTTCTTC.

Ten or more counts support this clonotype. The chain is built from TRBV7-2 and TRBJ1-4; 8 bases agree with TRBD1. Germline V lookup: CDR1 SGHTA, CDR2 FQGNSA. V shed 6 bases, J shed 8 bases, and the junction held 11 bases outside the gene matches. The CDR3 covers 15 residues. CDR3 region: CASSPTQGAGEKLFF. The CDR3 DNA sequence: TGTGCCAGCAGTCCTACCCAGGGGGCAGGCGAAAAACTGTTTTTT.

This clonotype was counted ten times or more. One end of the junction does not line up with germline, which may come from a read error. The V call is TRBV10-3, the J call TRBJ1-2, with 8 bases identical to TRBD1. This CDR3 region has 13 residues. In germline, CDR1 is ENHRY, CDR2 SYGVKD. The CDR3 bases are TGTGCCATCAGTGACCGTACAGGGGGAGGCTATACCTTC. It is translated as CAISDRTGGGYTF.

There are many counts of this clonotype. V and J are TRBV29-1 and TRBJ2-7, with 10 bases identical to TRBD1. The CDR3 runs 13 residues. Germline CDR1 reads SQVTM; CDR2 reads ANQGSEA. V gave up 1 base and J gave up 5 bases; unmatched junction bases: 2. The CDR3 reads CSVEGTGGDEQYF. CDR3 DNA sequence: TGCAGCGTTGAAGGGACAGGGGGAGACGAGCAGTACTTC.

The rearrangement joins TRBV5-6 to TRBJ1-1; D is ambiguous. Per germline, CDR1 SGHDT and CDR2 YYEEEE. The CDR3 sequence is 14 residues long. The ends were cut back, 2 bases at V and 3 bases at J, with 11 bases in the middle. CDR3 coding DNA: TGTGCCAGCAGCTTCCTGGAAGCGGACACTGAAGCTTTCTTT. Its translation: CASSFLEADTEAFF.

This clonotype has ten or more counts. This sequence joins TRBV7-2 and TRBJ2-5; D is unclear. This CDR3 comprises 13 residues. Germline CDR1 reads SGHTA; CDR2 reads FQGNSA. V was pared by 5 bases and J by 2 bases, with 9 bases between. The chain's CDR3 is CASSQPPQETQYF. CDR3 DNA sequence: TGTGCCAGCAGCCAGCCACCACAAGAGACCCAGTACTTC.

This clonotype occurred many times. This chain uses TRBV7-2 with TRBJ2-2; D uncertain. V was trimmed by 2 bases and J by 4 bases, leaving 8 bases between them. Germline V CDR1 and CDR2: SGHTA, FQGNSA. The CDR3 sequence is 14 residues long. The DNA of the CDR3 is TGTGCCAGCAGCTTATTGGTGCGCACCGGGGAGCTGTTTTTT. Translation: CASSLLVRTGELFF.

Many counts were recorded for this clonotype. The rearrangement links TRBV7-2 to TRBJ2-7, with 10 bases matching TRBD1. The length of the CDR3 is 15 residues. After removal of 0 bases from V and 4 bases from J, the junction contained 3 bases not matched to a gene. The germline gives CDR1 SGHTA, CDR2 FQGNSA. CDR3 coding DNA: TGTGCCAGCAGCTTAGCGGGACAGGGGTGGTACGAGCAGTACTTC. This sequence encodes CASSLAGQGWYEQYF.

This clonotype was counted many times. The J gene is TRBJ1-2, the V gene TRBV29-1; D is uncertain. V was trimmed by 7 bases and J by 3 bases, leaving 18 bases between them. Germline V gene sequence: CDR1 SQVTM, CDR2 ANQGSEA. This CDR3 is 14 amino acids long. The CDR3 bases are TGCAGCGGCCAAAGTTCCGGGATAGACTATGGCTACACCTTC. The encoded protein is CSGQSSGIDYGYTF.

This clonotype was observed at least ten times. This chain connects TRBV7-8 to TRBJ1-1; weak D call: TRBD1 (6 bases). There are 17 residues in the CDR3. V was clipped by 5 bases and J by 0 bases, with 19 bases between them. Germline-derived CDR1 and CDR2 are SGHVS and FQNEAQ. Written as DNA, the CDR3 is TGTGCCAGCAGCCGCTTTGAGGGGGAACCCATGAACACTGAAGCTTTCTTT. Residues: CASSRFEGEPMNTEAFF.

The table lists this clonotype with a few counts. The genes are TRBV9 and TRBJ2-3, with 7 bases identical to TRBD1. The CDR3 length is 13 residues. The germline CDR1 and CDR2 sequences are SGDLS and YYNGEE. After removal of 2 bases from V and 6 bases from J, the junction contained 3 bases not matched to a gene. This CDR3 is CASSVADRDTQYF. CDR3 coding DNA: TGTGCCAGCAGCGTCGCGGACAGGGATACGCAGTATTTT.

This clonotype appeared many times. The V call is TRBV5-1, the J call TRBJ2-2; a possible D gene is TRBD2 (5 bases). The germline V gene encodes CDR1 SGHRS and CDR2 YFSETQ. Trimming removed 6 bases from V and 0 bases from J, with 12 bases in between. The CDR3 extends over 15 amino acids. CDR3 residues: CASKQTGTNTGELFF. As DNA, the CDR3 is TGCGCCAGCAAACAAACGGGGACGAACACCGGGGAGCTGTTTTTT.

This clonotype was counted at least ten times. This sequence joins TRBV7-9 and TRBJ2-3; D is uncertain. The germline gives CDR1 SEHNR, CDR2 FQNEAQ (reference sequence). Trimming cost V 7 bases and J 6 bases, with 11 bases left between them. The CDR3 length is 12 residues. CDR3 in amino acids: CASIASKDTQYF. The CDR3 region has the DNA TGTGCCAGCATCGCAAGCAAGGATACGCAGTATTTT.

This clonotype was counted many times. This rearrangement joins TRBV7-2 to TRBJ2-6, with TRBD1 identical over 7 bases. This CDR3 is 17 amino acids long. The germline CDR1 and CDR2 sequences are SGHTA and FQGNSA. V shed 5 bases and J 1 base; nucleotides not matched to a gene: 8. The CDR3 loop is CASSQTGVGSGANVLTF. The DNA of the CDR3 is TGTGCCAGCAGCCAAACAGGGGTCGGTTCTGGGGCCAACGTCCTGACTTTC.

This clonotype was observed many times. This chain links TRBV4-3 with TRBJ2-4, with 9 positions matching TRBD2. J was trimmed by 9 bases and V by 10 bases; bases with no gene match: 13. Germline assignment: CDR1 LGHNA and CDR2 YSLEER. The CDR3 extends over 14 amino acids. CDR3 region: CANWSGTSLPIQYF. Written as DNA, the CDR3 is TGCGCCAACTGGTCCGGGACTAGCTTACCCATTCAGTACTTC.

In this sample, this clonotype turned up many times. The J gene is TRBJ2-4, the V gene TRBV12-3 or TRBV12-4, with D unclear. This CDR3 is built from 15 residues. V gave up 5 bases and J gave up 0 bases, with 11 bases separating them. The CDR3 region has the DNA TGTGCCAGCAGTGCTTTCAGTGGAGCCAAAAACATTCAGTACTTC. Protein sequence: CASSAFSGAKNIQYF.

This clonotype was observed at least ten times. The chain couples TRBV29-1 to TRBJ2-5; perhaps TRBD2 as D (6 bases). Germline V CDR1 and CDR2: SQVTM, ANQGSEA. V dropped 8 bases and J dropped 4 bases, with 11 bases sitting between them. There are 11 residues in the CDR3. The CDR3 sequence is CSTRRGETQYF. The CDR3, as DNA: TGCAGCACGCGGCGGGGAGAGACCCAGTACTTC.

This clonotype was counted ten times or more. The chain uses TRBV5-1 and TRBJ2-1; D not resolved. The CDR3 length is 13 residues. CDR1 SGHRS and CDR2 YFSETQ come from the germline V gene. Trimming took off 3 bases at V and 6 bases at J, with 10 bases between the two ends. The CDR3 reads CASSSLGSNEQFF. DNA for the CDR3: TGCGCCAGCAGCTCCCTAGGTTCCAATGAGCAGTTCTTC. Combining the CDR3 with reference TRBV5-1 and TRBJ2-1 gives the whole variable domain KAGVTQTPRYLIKTRGQQVTLSCSPISGHRSVSWYQQTPGQGLQFLFEYFSETQRNKGNFPGRFSGRQFSNSRSEMNVSTLELGDSALYLCASSSLGSNEQFFGPGTRLTVL.